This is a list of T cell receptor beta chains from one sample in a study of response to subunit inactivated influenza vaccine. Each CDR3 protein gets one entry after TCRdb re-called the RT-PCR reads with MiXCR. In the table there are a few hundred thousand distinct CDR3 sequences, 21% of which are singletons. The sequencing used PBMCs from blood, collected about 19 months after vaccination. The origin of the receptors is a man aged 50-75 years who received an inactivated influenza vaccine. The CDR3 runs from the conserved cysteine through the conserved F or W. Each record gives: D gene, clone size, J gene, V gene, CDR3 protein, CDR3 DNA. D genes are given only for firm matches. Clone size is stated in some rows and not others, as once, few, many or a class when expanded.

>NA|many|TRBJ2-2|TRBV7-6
CASSLTESGELFF
TGTGCCAGCAGCTTAACGGAATCCGGGGAGCTGTTTTTT
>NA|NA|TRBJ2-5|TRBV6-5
CASRLSQLFQETQYF
TGTGCCAGCAGGTTATCGCAACTATTCCAAGAGACCCAGTACTTC
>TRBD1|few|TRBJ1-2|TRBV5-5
CASSEPGQGRYGYTF
TGTGCCAGCAGCGAGCCGGGACAGGGGAGGTATGGCTACACCTTC
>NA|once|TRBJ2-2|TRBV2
CAGRTGPTGELFF
TGTGCAGGCCGTACAGGGCCCACCGGGGAGCTGTTTTTT
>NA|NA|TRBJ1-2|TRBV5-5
CASSSGQPTTFYGYTF
TGTGCCAGCAGCAGCGGACAGCCCACCACATTCTATGGCTACACCTTC
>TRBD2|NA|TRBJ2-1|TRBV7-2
CASSLAPTSGSYNEQFF
TGTGCCAGCAGCTTAGCGCCTACTAGCGGCTCCTACAATGAGCAGTTCTTC
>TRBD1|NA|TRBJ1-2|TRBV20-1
CSARDLEGANGYTF
TGCAGTGCTAGAGATCTGGAGGGGGCGAACGGCTACACCTTC
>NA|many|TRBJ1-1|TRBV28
CASSLETDYMNTEAFF
TGTGCCAGCAGTTTAGAGACAGACTACATGAACACTGAAGCTTTCTTT
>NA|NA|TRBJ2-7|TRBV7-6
CASSTRTSEQYF
TGTGCCAGCAGCACCCGGACCAGCGAGCAGTACTTC
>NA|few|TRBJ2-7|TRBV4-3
CASSQDPRYEQYF
TGCGCCAGCAGCCAAGATCCACGCTACGAGCAGTACTTC
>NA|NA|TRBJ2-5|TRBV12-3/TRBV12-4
CASRGGGETQYF
TGTGCCAGCAGGGGGGGTGGGGAGACCCAGTACTTC
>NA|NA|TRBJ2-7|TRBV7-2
CASSFSGTYEQYF
TGTGCCAGCAGCTTTAGCGGAACCTACGAGCAGTACTTC
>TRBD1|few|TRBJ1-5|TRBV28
CASQWDRVQPQHF
TGTGCCAGCCAATGGGACAGGGTACAGCCCCAGCATTTT
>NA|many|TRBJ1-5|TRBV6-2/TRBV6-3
CASSYGQGSPQPQHF
TGTGCCAGCAGTTACGGTCAGGGATCGCCTCAGCCCCAGCATTTT
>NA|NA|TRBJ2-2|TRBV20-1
CSAPQGGGFTGELFF
TGCAGTGCTCCGCAGGGAGGAGGGTTCACCGGGGAGCTGTTTTTT
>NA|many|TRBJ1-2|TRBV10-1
CASSQTNYGYTF
TGCGCCAGCAGTCAGACTAACTATGGCTACACCTTC
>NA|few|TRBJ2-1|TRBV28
CASSSPGRREQFF
TGTGCCAGCAGTTCCCCGGGGAGGAGGGAGCAGTTCTTC
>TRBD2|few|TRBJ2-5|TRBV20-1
CSARGLAGVSGTQYF
TGCAGTGCTAGGGGACTAGCGGGAGTGTCCGGGACCCAGTACTTC
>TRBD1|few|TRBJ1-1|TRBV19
CASSPTGTGAEAFF
TGTGCCAGTAGTCCCACCGGGACAGGGGCTGAAGCTTTCTTT
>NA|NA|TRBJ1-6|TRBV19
CASSIQQGDGSPLHF
TGTGCCAGTAGTATACAACAGGGCGATGGTTCACCCCTCCACTTT
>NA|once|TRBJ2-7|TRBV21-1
CASSKGDGRIYEQYF
TGTGCCAGCAGCAAGGGTGACGGCCGGATCTACGAGCAGTACTTC
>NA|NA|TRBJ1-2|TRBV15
CATSRDNRAYGYTF
TGTGCCACCAGCAGAGATAACAGGGCCTATGGCTACACCTTC
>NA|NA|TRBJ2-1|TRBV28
CASSQQVDEQFF
TGTGCCAGCAGTCAACAGGTGGATGAGCAGTTCTTC
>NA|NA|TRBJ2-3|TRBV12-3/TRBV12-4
CASSSQVGTDTQYF
TGTGCCAGCAGTTCGCAGGTTGGCACAGATACGCAGTATTTT
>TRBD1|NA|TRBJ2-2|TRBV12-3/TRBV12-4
CASSSTGERAGELFF
TGTGCCAGCAGTTCCACAGGGGAGAGGGCCGGGGAGCTGTTTTTT
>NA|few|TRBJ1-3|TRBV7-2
CASSLGAGSGNTIYF
TGTGCCAGCAGCTTAGGTGCAGGGTCTGGAAACACCATATATTTT
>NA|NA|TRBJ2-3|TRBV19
CASGPHRDTQYF
TGTGCCAGCGGTCCCCACCGAGATACGCAGTATTTT
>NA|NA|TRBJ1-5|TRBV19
CASSIPEFGSNQPQHF
TGTGCCAGTAGTATCCCAGAATTTGGTAGCAATCAGCCCCAGCATTTT
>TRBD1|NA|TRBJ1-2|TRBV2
CASSQTGGNGYTF
TGTGCCAGCAGTCAGACAGGGGGCAATGGCTACACCTTC
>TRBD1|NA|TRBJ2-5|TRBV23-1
CASSPAEDRGQETQYF
TGCGCCAGCAGTCCAGCAGAGGACAGGGGACAAGAGACCCAGTACTTC
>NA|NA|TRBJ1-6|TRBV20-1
CSARETGVSYNSPLHF
TGCAGTGCTAGGGAGACGGGGGTCTCCTATAATTCACCCCTCCACTTT
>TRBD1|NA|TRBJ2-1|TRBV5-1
CASSLTGTGANNEQFF
TGCGCCAGCAGCTTGACCGGGACAGGGGCTAACAATGAGCAGTTCTTC
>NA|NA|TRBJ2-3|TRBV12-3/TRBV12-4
CASRHSGGPRDTQYF
TGTGCCAGCAGACACTCCGGGGGACCTCGGGATACGCAGTATTTT
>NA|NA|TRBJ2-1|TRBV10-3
CAISNGYNEQFF
TGTGCCATCAGCAATGGCTACAATGAGCAGTTCTTC
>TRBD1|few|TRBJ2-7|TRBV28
CASSWGQINEQYF
TGTGCCAGCAGTTGGGGACAGATCAACGAGCAGTACTTC
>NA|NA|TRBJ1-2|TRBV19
CASSTTAGAGSQRGYGYTF
TGTGCCAGTAGTACCACCGCGGGGGCCGGCAGCCAGAGGGGCTATGGCTACACCTTC
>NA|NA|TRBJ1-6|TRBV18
CASSRERDSPLHF
TGTGCCAGCTCAAGAGAACGGGATTCACCCCTCCACTTT
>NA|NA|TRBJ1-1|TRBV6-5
CASSYSGRIPNTEAFF
TGTGCCAGCAGTTACTCGGGAAGGATCCCGAACACTGAAGCTTTCTTT
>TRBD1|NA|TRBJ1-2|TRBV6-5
CASSYSDRDKGGYTF
TGTGCCAGCAGTTACAGCGACAGGGACAAGGGTGGCTACACCTTC